These 21 T cell receptor beta chains share one sample of origin, sequenced in a study of blood T cells in healthy people across ages. A second PCR of 7 to 11 cycles used a sample-barcoded 5' primer and a J-beta primer mix. TCRdb ran MiXCR on the 5' RACE reads and lists one entry per CDR3 protein. The sample includes around 710,000 distinct CDR3 sequences, roughly 45% of them seen just once. Sequenced material: blood. All receptors derive from a woman aged 55-70 years in good health.

The chain joins TRBV15 to TRBJ1-4; D remains unclear. The CDR3 contains 12 residues. Germline lookup yields CDR1 LNHNV and CDR2 YYDKDF (reference sequence). V lost 3 bases, J lost 8 bases, and 7 bases lay in between. CDR3 nucleotides: TGTGCCACCAGCAGCTCGCGGGAAAAACTGTTTTTT. It translates to CATSSSREKLFF.

This clonotype was detected only a few times. The chain couples TRBV29-1 to TRBJ1-1; D not resolved. The V gene lost 7 bases and the J gene lost 0 bases, with 12 bases spanning the gap. The CDR3 has 13 amino acids. The V gene's germline CDR1 is SQVTM and CDR2 ANQGSEA. The CDR3 loop is CSGSEVMNTEAFF. CDR3 sequence (DNA): TGCAGCGGATCTGAGGTCATGAACACTGAAGCTTTCTTT.

The CDR3 is CATSLAGVMSEQFF. Here the CDR3 DNA reads TGTGCCACCTCACTAGCGGGAGTTATGAGTGAGCAGTTCTTC. The rearrangement links TRBV12-3 or TRBV12-4 to TRBJ2-1, with 11 bases lining up with TRBD2. The CDR3 is made up of 14 amino acids. V shed 10 bases and J 9 bases; nucleotides not matched to a gene: 11.

Details on this clonotype: This could be a read error, since a much larger clone is one nucleotide away. This chain joins TRBV4-2 and TRBJ2-7; TRBD2 is a possible D gene (6 bases). The J call may be incorrect, as the DNA end agrees better with TRBJ2-5. From germline, CDR1 is LGHNA and CDR2 YNFKEQ. This CDR3 is built from 16 residues. CDR3 DNA sequence: TGTGCCAGCAGCCAAGTCGCTGGGCCGGCGGAGGGGACCCAGTACTTC. Protein sequence: CASSQVAGPAEGTQYF.

This clonotype came up a few times. The CDR3 coding sequence is TGTGCCAGCAAAGTACTTCAAATGAACACTGAAGCTTTCTTT. It encodes CASKVLQMNTEAFF. The rearrangement joins TRBV6-2 or TRBV6-3 to TRBJ1-1; D remains unclear. Trimming shortened V by 7 bases and J by 0 bases, and 12 bases separated the two germline ends. Per the germline V gene, CDR1 is MNHEY and CDR2 is SVGEGT. The CDR3 spans 14 residues.

The chain links TRBV3-1 to TRBJ2-4; tentative D call: TRBD1 (5 bases). Near its end, the DNA agrees better with TRBJ2-5, so the J call may be wrong. The CDR3 runs 14 residues. Germline loops: CDR1 LGHDT, CDR2 YNNKEL (reference sequence). The CDR3 spells CASSPRQPQETQYF. CDR3 in DNA: TGTGCCAGCAGCCCCCGACAGCCCCAAGAGACCCAGTACTTC.

V and J are TRBV7-9 and TRBJ1-1; 8 bases agree with TRBD1. From germline, CDR1 is SEHNR and CDR2 FQNEAQ (reference sequence). V lost 2 bases, J lost 5 bases, and 13 bases stayed unmatched. The CDR3 length is 17 residues. The CDR3: CASSLTLLRTGWTEAFF. The CDR3 DNA reads as TGTGCCAGCAGCTTAACTTTGCTTCGGACAGGGTGGACTGAAGCTTTCTTT.

Only a few counts were recorded for this clonotype. This chain uses TRBV2 with TRBJ1-1; 7 nucleotides align to TRBD1. J was trimmed by 3 bases and V by 4 bases; bases with no gene match: 8. The CDR3 length is 15 residues. From germline, CDR1 is SNHLY and CDR2 FYNNEI. CDR3 DNA sequence: TGTGCCAGCAGTGTAGAGACAGGGAGGGACACTGAAGCTTTCTTT. Its translation: CASSVETGRDTEAFF.

The rearrangement joins TRBV7-2 to TRBJ2-4, with 10 bases fitting TRBD2. The J call may be faulty, since TRBJ2-5 better matches the DNA end. The CDR3 has 15 residues. The germline V gene encodes CDR1 SGHTA and CDR2 FQGNSA. CDR3 residues: CASSPSGGALETQYF. The CDR3 nucleotides read TGTGCCAGCAGCCCAAGCGGGGGGGCCTTGGAGACCCAGTACTTC.

Only a few counts were recorded for this clonotype. The chain is built from TRBV5-1 and TRBJ2-1, with 8 bases lining up with TRBD2. The CDR3 sequence is 16 residues long. Germline V gives CDR1 SGHRS, CDR2 YFSETQ. After removal of 4 bases from V and 2 bases from J, the junction contained 8 bases not matched to a gene. The CDR3 DNA follows: TGCGCCAGCAGCGATAGCGGGACCTCCACCTACAATGAGCAGTTCTTC. It yields the protein CASSDSGTSTYNEQFF.

CDR3 in amino acids: CASSQVGNNQPQHF. The CDR3 nucleotides read TGTGCCAGCAGCCAAGTGGGGAACAATCAGCCCCAGCATTTT. V and J are TRBV3-1 and TRBJ1-5, with unresolved D. This CDR3 has 14 amino acids. Looked up from germline, CDR1 is LGHDT and CDR2 is YNNKEL (reference sequence). V was shortened by 1 base and J by 3 bases, with 7 bases between the two germline ends.

This clonotype was seen once. The chain combines TRBV7-2 with TRBJ2-5; a possible D gene is TRBD2 (6 bases). Germline loops: CDR1 SGHTA, CDR2 FQGNSA. The CDR3 covers 12 residues. Trimming removed 5 bases from V and 10 bases from J, with 14 bases in between. The DNA for the CDR3 is TGTGCCAGCAGCCAATCGGGGGTGGGCCAGTACTTC. Translating it yields CASSQSGVGQYF. Complete variable domain (other parts from reference TRBV7-2 and TRBJ2-5): GAGVSQSPSNKVTEKGKDVELRCDPISGHTALYWYRQSLGQGLEFLIYFQGNSAPDKSGLPSDRFSAERTGGSVSTLTIQRTQQEDSAVYLCASSQSGVGQYFGPGTRLLVL.

This sequence joins TRBV20-1 and TRBJ2-5, with unresolved D. This CDR3 contains 12 residues. V was clipped by 4 bases and J by 1 base, with 7 bases between them. Germline V gives CDR1 DFQATT, CDR2 SNEGSKA (reference sequence). CDR3 sequence reads: CSATVPQETQYF. CDR3 DNA: TGCAGTGCTACCGTCCCCCAAGAGACCCAGTACTTC.

In regard to this clonotype: With a much larger clone just one base away, this may be a read error. The J gene is TRBJ2-1, the V gene TRBV5-1; the match to TRBD2 covers 7 bases. Germline loops: CDR1 SGHRS, CDR2 YFSETQ. This CDR3 spans 15 amino acids. J lost 4 bases, V lost 5 bases, and 9 bases had no gene match. In nucleotides, the CDR3 is TGCGCCAGCAGTTGGGGACGAGCGGGGTACAATGAGCAGTTCTTC. Amino acid sequence: CASSWGRAGYNEQFF.

The CDR3 nucleotides read TGTGCCAGCAGCTTAGCCCTTAGCGACACCTACGAGCAGTACTTC. This gives the protein CASSLALSDTYEQYF. This chain uses TRBV7-2 with TRBJ2-7; D possibly corresponds to TRBD2 (5 bases). This CDR3 contains 15 residues. Between the trimmed V and J ends, which lost 0 bases and 2 bases, there was a span of 11 bases. Germline-derived CDR1 and CDR2 are SGHTA and FQGNSA. The full variable domain, completed using reference TRBV7-2 and TRBJ2-7, is GAGVSQSPSNKVTEKGKDVELRCDPISGHTALYWYRQSLGQGLEFLIYFQGNSAPDKSGLPSDRFSAERTGGSVSTLTIQRTQQEDSAVYLCASSLALSDTYEQYFGPGTRLTVT.

The chain employs TRBV6-2 or TRBV6-3 and TRBJ2-2; TRBD1 agrees at 8 bases. This CDR3 has 17 residues. The ends lost 3 bases at V and 1 base at J; junction bases unmatched: 7. CDR1 and CDR2 (germline): MNHEY, SVGEGT. CDR3 sequence: CASSYGTGLLNTGELFF. The CDR3 DNA reads as TGTGCCAGCAGTTATGGGACAGGCCTACTGAACACCGGGGAGCTGTTTTTT.

This clonotype was seen only a few times. V gene TRBV3-1 combines with J gene TRBJ2-3; no clear D. This CDR3 spans 13 amino acids. The germline gives CDR1 LGHDT, CDR2 YNNKEL (reference sequence). Trimming took off 2 bases at V and 2 bases at J, with 5 bases between the two ends. The CDR3 DNA sequence: TGTGCCAGCAGCCAAAGCCCCACAGATACGCAGTATTTT. It yields the protein CASSQSPTDTQYF.

This clonotype was seen a few times. The genes are TRBV27 and TRBJ2-5; possibly TRBD1 for D (6 bases). The J call may not be correct, given that the DNA end is closer to TRBJ2-7. The germline gives CDR1 MNHEY, CDR2 SMNVEV (reference sequence). This CDR3 spans 14 amino acids. The CDR3 here is CASSSGQGHGEQYF. The CDR3 region has the DNA TGTGCCAGCAGTTCAGGGCAGGGGCACGGCGAGCAGTACTTC.

The V and J genes are TRBV4-3 and TRBJ1-1; D remains unclear. Trimming shortened V by 2 bases and J by 5 bases, and 12 bases separated the two germline ends. In germline, CDR1 is LGHNA, CDR2 YSLEER. The CDR3 is 14 residues long. The CDR3 DNA follows: TGCGCCAGCAGCCAACACCTCTTAAGAACTGAAGCTTTCTTT. This gives the protein CASSQHLLRTEAFF.

V is TRBV6-2 or TRBV6-3 and J is TRBJ1-1; D uncertain. This CDR3 comprises 13 residues. V gave up 6 bases and J gave up 5 bases, with 13 bases separating them. Germline CDR1 is MNHEY and CDR2 is SVGEGT. The CDR3 is CASSRHRRTEAFF. In nucleotides, the CDR3 is TGTGCCAGCAGCCGTCACCGGCGTACTGAAGCTTTCTTT.

This sequence joins TRBV27 and TRBJ1-6; D is possibly TRBD1 (5 bases). V was pared by 6 bases and J by 7 bases, with 16 bases between. This CDR3 is built from 15 residues. Germline CDR1 and CDR2: MNHEY and SMNVEV (reference sequence). In DNA, the CDR3 is TGTGCCAGCAGAGCAGGGTCCCCACGGAATTCACCCCTCCACTTT. Its protein is CASRAGSPRNSPLHF.